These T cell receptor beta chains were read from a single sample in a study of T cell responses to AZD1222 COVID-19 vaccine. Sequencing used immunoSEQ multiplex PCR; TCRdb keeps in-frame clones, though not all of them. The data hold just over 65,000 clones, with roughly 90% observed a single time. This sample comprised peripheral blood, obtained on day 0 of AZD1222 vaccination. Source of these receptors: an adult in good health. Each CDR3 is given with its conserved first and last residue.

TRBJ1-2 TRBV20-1 CSARGQKDYTF
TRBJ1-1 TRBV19 CASRPTGVNTEAFF
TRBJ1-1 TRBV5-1 CASSLGGPNRHF
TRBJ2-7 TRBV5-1 CASSLGLASDEQYF
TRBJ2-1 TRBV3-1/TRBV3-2 CASSQDRYNEQFF
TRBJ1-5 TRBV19 CASSMTGYSNQPQHF
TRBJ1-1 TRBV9 CASSGQMSNTEAFF
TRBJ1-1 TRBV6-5 CASSRTGGSTEAFF
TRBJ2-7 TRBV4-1 CASSEDGQGGYEQYF
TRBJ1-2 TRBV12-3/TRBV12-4 CASSLGRDYGYTF
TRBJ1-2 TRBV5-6 CASSSTGGAYGYTF
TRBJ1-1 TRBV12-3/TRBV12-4 CASSLAQNTEAFF
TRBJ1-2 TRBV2 CASSEDRGYGYTF
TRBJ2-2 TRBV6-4 CASSDSPGVGELFF
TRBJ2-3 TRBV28 CASSPPGGRAVDTQYF
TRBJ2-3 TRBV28 CASSFGRTQTDTQYF
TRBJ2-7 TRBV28 CASSSVAGYLSAGVYEQYF
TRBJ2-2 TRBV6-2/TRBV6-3 CASSYSTGTGGVNTGELFF
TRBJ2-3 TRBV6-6 CASSYGTGPSTDTQYF
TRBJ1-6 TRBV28 CASSFQGPRSSYNSPLHF
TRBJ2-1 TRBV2 CASSESHNEQFF
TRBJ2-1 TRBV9 CASSHAGGLMDEQFF
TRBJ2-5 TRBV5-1 CASSPGTSGGETQYF
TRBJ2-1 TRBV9 CASSLTSYNEQFF
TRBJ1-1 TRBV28 CASSSGLKGVGTEAFF
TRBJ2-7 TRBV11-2 CASSLGGLYEQYF
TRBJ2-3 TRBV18 CASSPFVPFGVARPADTQYF
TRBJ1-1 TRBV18 CASSPIAVNTEAFF
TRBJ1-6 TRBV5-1 CASSPNGGGNSPLHF
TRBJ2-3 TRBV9 CASSVEGARADTQYF
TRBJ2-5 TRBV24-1 CATGDRAETQYF
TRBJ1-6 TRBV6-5 CASSYDRVHNNSPLHF
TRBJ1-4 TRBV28 CASRRGQGIEKLFF
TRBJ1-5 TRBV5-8 CASIPFKGSGQPQHF
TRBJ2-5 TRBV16 CASSRLGPHQETQYF
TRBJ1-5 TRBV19 CASRPSVPSGQPQHF
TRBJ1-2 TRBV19 CASSTDPRFRYGYTF
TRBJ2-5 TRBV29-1 CSVRTGGAEETQYF
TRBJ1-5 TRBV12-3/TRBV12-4 CASSTQRAQHF
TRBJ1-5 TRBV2 CASSEAVSENQPQHF
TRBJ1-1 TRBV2 CASSEITEAFF
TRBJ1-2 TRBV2 CASSPGQGLAFNYGYTF
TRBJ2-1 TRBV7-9 CASSLLYLAGSYNEQFF
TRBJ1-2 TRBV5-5 CASSLGPGGNGYTF
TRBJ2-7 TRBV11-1 CASSLDRFSYEQYF
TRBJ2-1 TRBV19 CASSSTSGRIGQFF
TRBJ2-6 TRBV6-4 CASSAQVPSSVGANVLTF